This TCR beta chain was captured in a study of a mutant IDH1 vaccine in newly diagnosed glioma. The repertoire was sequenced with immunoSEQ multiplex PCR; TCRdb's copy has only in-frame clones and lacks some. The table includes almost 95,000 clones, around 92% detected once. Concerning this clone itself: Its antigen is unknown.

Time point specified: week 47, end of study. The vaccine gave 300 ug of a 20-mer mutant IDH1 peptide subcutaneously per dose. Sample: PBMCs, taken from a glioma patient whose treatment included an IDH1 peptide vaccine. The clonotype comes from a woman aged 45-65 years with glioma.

The CDR3 bases are TGTGCCAGCAGCAGGACAGAAATCTATGGCTACACCTTC. Translated: CASSRTEIYGYTF. The genes are TRBV6-5 and TRBJ1-2; D is possibly TRBD1 (6 bases). The CDR3 runs 13 residues. Germline V lookup: CDR1 MNHEY, CDR2 SVGAGI. The V end lost 6 bases, the J end lost 4 bases, and 12 bases lay between the germline ends.